Listed here are 8 T cell receptor beta chains from one sample, sequenced in a study of blood T cell repertoires in COVID-19. The method was immunoSEQ multiplex PCR; TCRdb's version includes in-frame clones alone and lacks a portion of them. The table lists 200,000 to 300,000 clones, about 86% of them singletons, with about 2.1% in the top ten. The source material was peripheral blood. Receptors originate from a man aged 25-45 years with active or convalescent COVID-19.

This chain joins TRBV4-1 and TRBJ1-1; TRBD1 is a possible D gene (6 bases). CDR1 MGHRA and CDR2 YSYEKL come from the germline V gene. The germline V and J ends were trimmed by 4 bases and 1 base, with 7 bases remaining between them. This CDR3 has 13 amino acids. CDR3 residues: CASSRTANTEAFF. As DNA, the CDR3 is TGCGCCAGCAGCCGGACAGCGAACACTGAAGCTTTCTTT.

There are a few counts of this clone. The chain has TRBV30 and TRBJ2-5, with TRBD2 matching 7 bases. Germline lookup yields CDR1 GTSNPN and CDR2 SVGIG (reference sequence). The CDR3 sequence is 18 residues long. J gave up 2 bases and V 4 bases, and 19 bases lay outside the gene matches. The CDR3 protein is CAWNPTPLGGGGQETQYF. CDR3 nucleotides: TGTGCCTGGAACCCCACCCCTTTGGGCGGGGGAGGTCAAGAGACCCAGTACTTC.

The V call is TRBV10-2, the J call TRBJ2-5, with 13 bases that match TRBD2. Germline values: CDR1 WSHSY, CDR2 SAAADI. Germline trimming cut 6 bases from V and 10 bases from J; bases unmatched to any gene: 11. CDR3 size: 15 residues. The CDR3 DNA is TGCGCCAGCAGACAGGGACTAGCGGGGTTCGATGACCAGTACTTC. Amino acid sequence: CASRQGLAGFDDQYF.

This chain uses TRBV7-8 with TRBJ2-7; 8 positions match TRBD1. Trimming took 1 base from V and 5 from J; bases not matched to a gene: 4. The CDR3 consists of 14 residues. The germline CDR1 and CDR2 sequences are SGHVS and FQNEAQ. The CDR3 sequence is CASSLGTGFHEQYF. The CDR3 DNA follows: TGTGCCAGCAGCTTAGGGACAGGGTTCCACGAGCAGTACTTC.

The chain recombines TRBV6-5 with TRBJ2-3, with 9 bases lining up with TRBD2. The ends lost 7 bases at V and 1 base at J; junction bases unmatched: 6. CDR1 and CDR2 (germline): MNHEY, SVGAGI. This CDR3 has 15 residues. The CDR3 region is CASKVVAGGTDTQYF. The DNA for the CDR3 is TGTGCCAGCAAGGTGGTAGCGGGGGGCACAGATACGCAGTATTTT.

The V gene is TRBV14, the J gene TRBJ2-2; TRBD2 agrees at 7 bases. This CDR3 is 17 amino acids long. With 0 bases clipped from V and 7 bases from J, the junction kept 11 bases outside the gene matches. The germline gives CDR1 SGHDN, CDR2 FVKESK. CDR3 region: CASSQEKGRGSVGELFF. CDR3 DNA sequence: TGTGCCAGCAGCCAAGAAAAAGGGAGGGGTTCGGTCGGGGAGCTGTTTTTT. The whole variable domain, remainder taken from reference TRBV14 and TRBJ2-2, is EAGVTQFPSHSVIEKGQTVTLRCDPISGHDNLYWYRRVMGKEIKFLLHFVKESKQDESGMPNNRFLAERTGGTYSTLKVQPAELEDSGVYFCASSQEKGRGSVGELFFGEGSRLTVL.

The chain joins TRBV5-1 to TRBJ1-4; D is unclear. V was shortened by 0 bases and J by 5 bases, with 11 bases between the two germline ends. This CDR3 is 15 amino acids long. Germline-derived CDR1 and CDR2 are SGHRS and YFSETQ. CDR3 sequence reads: CASSLAGTENEKLFF. The CDR3 region has the DNA TGCGCCAGCAGCTTGGCCGGTACAGAAAATGAAAAACTGTTTTTT.

This chain joins TRBV5-1 and TRBJ2-1, with 14 nucleotides matching TRBD2. The germline V gene has CDR1 SGHRS and CDR2 YFSETQ. Trimming at V came to 4 bases and at J to 8 bases, leaving 2 bases not matched to a gene. The CDR3 has 14 residues. CDR3 in amino acids: CASSMGLAGDEQFF. The CDR3 DNA reads as TGCGCCAGCAGCATGGGACTAGCGGGGGATGAGCAGTTCTTC.